The table lists the clone carrying this T cell receptor beta chain with many counts. Antigen specificity is unknown. The entry originates in a study of blood T cells in healthy people across ages. Broader study findings: Strong correlation linked observed beta diversity and percent naive T cells. Naive CD4+ cells and diversity were both higher in long-lived donors than in aged donors. Age showed a roughly linear inverse relationship with TCR beta diversity per million T cells.

Together with a sample-barcoded 5' primer, a J-beta primer mix was included in a second PCR lasting about 6 to 12 cycles. The template-switch adaptor was a 5' adaptor with 12 random nucleotides. It tagged each cDNA molecule. Each CDR3 protein is one row after TCRdb ran MiXCR on the 5' RACE reads. The table shows roughly 650,000 distinct CDR3 sequences, with 32% occurring only once. CDR1 SGHRS and CDR2 YFSETQ come from the germline V gene. There are 17 residues in the CDR3. Trimming removed 4 bases from V and 2 bases from J, with 16 bases in between. The V gene is TRBV5-1, the J gene TRBJ2-6; tentatively, D is TRBD2 (5 bases). The receptor was isolated from a woman older than 75 in good health. Sequencing input: blood. Written as DNA, the CDR3 is TGCGCCAGCAGCCCCGGAGGTCCAGTACCTGGGGCCAACGTCCTGACTTTC. The encoded protein is CASSPGGPVPGANVLTF. Supplemented by reference TRBV5-1 and TRBJ2-6, the full variable domain reads KAGVTQTPRYLIKTRGQQVTLSCSPISGHRSVSWYQQTPGQGLQFLFEYFSETQRNKGNFPGRFSGRQFSNSRSEMNVSTLELGDSALYLCASSPGGPVPGANVLTFGAGSRLTVL.